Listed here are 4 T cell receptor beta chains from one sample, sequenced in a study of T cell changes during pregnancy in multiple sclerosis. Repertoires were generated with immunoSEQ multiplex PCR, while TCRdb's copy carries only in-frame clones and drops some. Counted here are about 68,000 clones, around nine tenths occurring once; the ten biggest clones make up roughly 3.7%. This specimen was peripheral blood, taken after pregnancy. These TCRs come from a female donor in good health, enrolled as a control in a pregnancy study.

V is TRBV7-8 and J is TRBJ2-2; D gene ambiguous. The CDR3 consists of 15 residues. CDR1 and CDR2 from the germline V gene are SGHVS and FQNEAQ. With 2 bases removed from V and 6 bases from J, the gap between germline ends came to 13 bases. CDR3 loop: CASSLYYLDPGELFF. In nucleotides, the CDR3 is TGTGCCAGCAGCTTATACTATCTCGACCCCGGGGAGCTGTTTTTT.

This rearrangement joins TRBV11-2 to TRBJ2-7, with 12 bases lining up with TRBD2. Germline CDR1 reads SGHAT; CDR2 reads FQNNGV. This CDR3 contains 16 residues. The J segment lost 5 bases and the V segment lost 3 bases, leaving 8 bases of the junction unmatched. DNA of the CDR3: TGTGCCAGCAGCTTTGGGCTAGCGGGGGGGCTTAACGAGCAGTACTTC. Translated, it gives CASSFGLAGGLNEQYF.

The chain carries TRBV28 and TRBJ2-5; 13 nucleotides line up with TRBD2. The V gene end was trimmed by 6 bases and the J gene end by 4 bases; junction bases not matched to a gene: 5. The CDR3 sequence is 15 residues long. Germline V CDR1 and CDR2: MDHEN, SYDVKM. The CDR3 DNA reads TGTGCCAGCAGAACACTAGCGGGGGGGCGAGAGACCCAGTACTTC. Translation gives CASRTLAGGRETQYF.

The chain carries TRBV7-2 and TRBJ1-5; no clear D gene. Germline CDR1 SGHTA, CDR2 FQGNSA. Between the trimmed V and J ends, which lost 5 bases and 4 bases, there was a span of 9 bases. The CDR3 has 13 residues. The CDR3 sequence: CASSVGWNQPQHF. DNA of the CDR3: TGTGCCAGCAGCGTCGGTTGGAATCAGCCCCAGCATTTT.